The clone carrying this TCR beta chain was counted only a few times. The data derive from a study of cytomegalovirus exposure and HLA in healthy donors. Primers included in the PCR were 60 Vbeta and 13 Jbeta primers. In the authors' methods: An analysis performed later counted 73 million or so unique TCR beta chains (around 11 million of them shared). Using immunoSEQ multiplex PCR, the repertoire was profiled, and TCRdb retains in-frame clones only, with some absent. Clonal size and the V and J genes are those of that table, whereas D and trimming came from the DNA. The sample carries about 190,000 clones, about 85% recorded once. The germline CDR1 and CDR2 sequences are LGHNA and YSLEER. The CDR3 totals 14 residues. The V and J ends lost 4 bases and 5 bases, in that order; junction bases with no gene match: 5.

The source is a woman between 45 and 60 years old in good health and CMV-seropositive. The chain employs TRBV4-3 and TRBJ1-3, with 7 nucleotides matching TRBD1. The sequencing sample was made of PBMCs. CDR3 amino acids: CASSRDRERNTIYF. The DNA of the CDR3 is TGCGCCAGCAGCCGCGACAGGGAAAGAAACACCATATATTTT.